Reported below is one T cell receptor (beta chain). The table came from immunoSEQ multiplex PCR; TCRdb's copy has only in-frame clones and leaves some out. The sample yields tens of thousands of clones, roughly 84% seen once. These data come from a study of blood T cell repertoires in COVID-19. This CDR3 contains 14 residues. Looked up from germline, CDR1 is LNHDA and CDR2 is SQIVND (reference sequence). V shed 6 bases and J shed 3 bases, with 14 bases lying between them. Sequenced: peripheral blood. The rearrangement joins TRBV19 to TRBJ1-2, with D unresolved. The receptor's source is a woman between 55 and 75 years old with acute or convalescent COVID-19. For the CDR3, the DNA is TGTGCCAGTAGAGAGGCGAGATCGGACTATGGCTACACCTTC. This codes for CASREARSDYGYTF.